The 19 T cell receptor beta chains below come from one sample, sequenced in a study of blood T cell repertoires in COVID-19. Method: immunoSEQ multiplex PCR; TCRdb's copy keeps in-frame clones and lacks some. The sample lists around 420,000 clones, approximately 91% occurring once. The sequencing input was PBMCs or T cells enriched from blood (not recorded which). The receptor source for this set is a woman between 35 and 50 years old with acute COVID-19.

Here the CDR3 reads CASSWDRGSYNSPLHF. The CDR3 nucleotides read TGTGCCAGCAGCTGGGACAGAGGAAGCTATAATTCACCCCTCCACTTT. This sequence joins TRBV7-8 and TRBJ1-6; 7 bases align to TRBD1. Germline CDR1 is SGHVS and CDR2 is FQNEAQ. This CDR3 spans 16 amino acids. The J segment lost 3 bases and the V segment lost 4 bases, leaving 6 bases of the junction unmatched.

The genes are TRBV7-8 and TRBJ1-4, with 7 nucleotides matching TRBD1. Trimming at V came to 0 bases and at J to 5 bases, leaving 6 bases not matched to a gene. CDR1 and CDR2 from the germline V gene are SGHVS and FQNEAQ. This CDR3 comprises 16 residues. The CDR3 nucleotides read TGTGCCAGCAGCTTAGCCAGGGACAGCTCCAATGAAAAACTGTTTTTT. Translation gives CASSLARDSSNEKLFF.

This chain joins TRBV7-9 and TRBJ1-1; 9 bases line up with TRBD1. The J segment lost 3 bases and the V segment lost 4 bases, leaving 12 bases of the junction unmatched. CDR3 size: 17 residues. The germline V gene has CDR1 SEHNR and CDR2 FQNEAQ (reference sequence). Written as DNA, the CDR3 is TGTGCCAGCAGCTCAGCCGGGACAGGGTTAGATTACACTGAAGCTTTCTTT. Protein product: CASSSAGTGLDYTEAFF.

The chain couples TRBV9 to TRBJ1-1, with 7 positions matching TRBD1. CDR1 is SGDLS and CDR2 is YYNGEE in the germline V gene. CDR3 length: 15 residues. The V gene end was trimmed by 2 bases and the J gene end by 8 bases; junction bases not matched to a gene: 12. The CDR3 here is CASSVGDRIDPEAFF. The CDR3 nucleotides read TGTGCCAGCAGCGTGGGGGACAGAATCGACCCAGAAGCTTTCTTT.

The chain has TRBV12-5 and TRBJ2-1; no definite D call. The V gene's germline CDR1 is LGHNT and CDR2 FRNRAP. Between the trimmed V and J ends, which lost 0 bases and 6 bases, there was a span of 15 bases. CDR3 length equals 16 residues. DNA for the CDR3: TGTGCTAGTGGTTTGGTATTTTTCGGTTCGAGCAATGAGCAGTTCTTC. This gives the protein CASGLVFFGSSNEQFF.

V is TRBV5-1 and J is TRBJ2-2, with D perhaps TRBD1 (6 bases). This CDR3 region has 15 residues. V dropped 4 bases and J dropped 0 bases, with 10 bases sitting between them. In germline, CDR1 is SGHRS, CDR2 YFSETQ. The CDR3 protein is CASSPDSTNTGELFF. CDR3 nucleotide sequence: TGCGCCAGCAGCCCGGACAGCACGAACACCGGGGAGCTGTTTTTT.

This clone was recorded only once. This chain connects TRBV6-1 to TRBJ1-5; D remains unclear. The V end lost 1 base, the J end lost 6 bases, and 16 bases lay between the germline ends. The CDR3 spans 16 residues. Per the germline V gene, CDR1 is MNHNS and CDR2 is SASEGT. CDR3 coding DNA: TGTGCCAGCAGTGAAGTGTGGGAGCGGTTTCGTCAGCCCCAGCATTTT. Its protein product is CASSEVWERFRQPQHF.

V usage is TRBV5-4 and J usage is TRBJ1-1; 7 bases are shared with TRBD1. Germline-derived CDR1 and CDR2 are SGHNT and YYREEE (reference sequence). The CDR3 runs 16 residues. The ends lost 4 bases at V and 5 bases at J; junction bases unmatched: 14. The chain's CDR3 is CASSVGGYRGRTEAFF. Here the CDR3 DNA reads TGTGCCAGCAGCGTCGGAGGGTACAGGGGAAGGACTGAAGCTTTCTTT.

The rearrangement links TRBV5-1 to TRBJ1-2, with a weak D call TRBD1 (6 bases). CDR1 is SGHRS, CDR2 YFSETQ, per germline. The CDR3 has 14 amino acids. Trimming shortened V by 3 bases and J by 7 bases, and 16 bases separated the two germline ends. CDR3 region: CASSSGTPTSGYTF. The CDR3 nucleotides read TGCGCCAGCAGCTCCGGGACACCCACCAGTGGCTACACCTTC.

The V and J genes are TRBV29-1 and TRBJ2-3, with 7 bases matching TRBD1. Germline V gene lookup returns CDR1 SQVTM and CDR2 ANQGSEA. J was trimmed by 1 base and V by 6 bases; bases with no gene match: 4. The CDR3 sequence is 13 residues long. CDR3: CSVDRDRTDTQYF. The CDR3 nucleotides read TGCAGCGTCGACAGGGACCGCACAGATACGCAGTATTTT.

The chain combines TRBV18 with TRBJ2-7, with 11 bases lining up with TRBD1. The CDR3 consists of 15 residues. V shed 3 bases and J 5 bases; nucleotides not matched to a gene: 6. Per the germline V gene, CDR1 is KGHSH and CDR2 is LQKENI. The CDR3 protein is CASSPGQGALNEQYF. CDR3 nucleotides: TGTGCCAGCTCACCCGGACAGGGGGCGCTCAACGAGCAGTACTTC.

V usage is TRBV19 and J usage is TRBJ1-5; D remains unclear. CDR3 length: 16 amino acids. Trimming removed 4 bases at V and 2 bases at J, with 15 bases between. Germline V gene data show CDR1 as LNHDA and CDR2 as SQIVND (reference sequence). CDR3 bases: TGTGCCAGTAGTACCCGGGAGGAGGTTGGCAATCAGCCCCAGCATTTT. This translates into CASSTREEVGNQPQHF.

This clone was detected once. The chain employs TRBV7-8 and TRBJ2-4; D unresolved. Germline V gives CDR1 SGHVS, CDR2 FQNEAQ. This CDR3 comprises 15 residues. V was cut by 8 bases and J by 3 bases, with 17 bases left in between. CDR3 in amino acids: CASRPGWVGKNIQYF. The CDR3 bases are TGTGCCAGCCGACCGGGTTGGGTAGGCAAAAACATTCAGTACTTC. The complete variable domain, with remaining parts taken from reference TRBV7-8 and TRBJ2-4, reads GAGVSQSPRYKVAKRGQDVALRCDPISGHVSLFWYQQALGQGPEFLTYFQNEAQLDKSGLPSDRFFAERPEGSVSTLKIQRTQQEDSAVYLCASRPGWVGKNIQYFGAGTRLSVL.

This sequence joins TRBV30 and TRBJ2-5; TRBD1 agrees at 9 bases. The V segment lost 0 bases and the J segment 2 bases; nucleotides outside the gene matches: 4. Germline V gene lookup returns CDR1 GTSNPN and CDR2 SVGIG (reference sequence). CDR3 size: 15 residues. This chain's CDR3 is CAWSVFGTGQETQYF. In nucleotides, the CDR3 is TGTGCCTGGAGTGTATTCGGGACAGGGCAAGAGACCCAGTACTTC.

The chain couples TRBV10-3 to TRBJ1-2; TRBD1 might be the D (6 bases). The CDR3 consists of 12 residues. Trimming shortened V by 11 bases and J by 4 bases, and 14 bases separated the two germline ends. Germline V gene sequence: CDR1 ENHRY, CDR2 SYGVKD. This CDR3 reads CAAETGLYGYTF. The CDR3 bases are TGTGCCGCCGAGACAGGACTCTATGGCTACACCTTC.

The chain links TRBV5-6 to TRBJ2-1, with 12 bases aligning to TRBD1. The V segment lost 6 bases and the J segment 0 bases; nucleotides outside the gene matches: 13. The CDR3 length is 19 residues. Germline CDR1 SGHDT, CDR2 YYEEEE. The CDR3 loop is CASIGGTGGVRFSYNEQFF. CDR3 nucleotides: TGTGCCAGCATCGGCGGGACAGGGGGCGTTCGTTTCTCCTACAATGAGCAGTTCTTC.

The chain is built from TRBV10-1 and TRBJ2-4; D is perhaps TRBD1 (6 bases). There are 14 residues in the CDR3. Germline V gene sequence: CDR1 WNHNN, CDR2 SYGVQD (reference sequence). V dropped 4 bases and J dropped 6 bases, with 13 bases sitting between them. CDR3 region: CASSGSTDRNIQYF. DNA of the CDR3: TGCGCCAGCAGTGGATCAACGGACAGAAACATTCAGTACTTC.

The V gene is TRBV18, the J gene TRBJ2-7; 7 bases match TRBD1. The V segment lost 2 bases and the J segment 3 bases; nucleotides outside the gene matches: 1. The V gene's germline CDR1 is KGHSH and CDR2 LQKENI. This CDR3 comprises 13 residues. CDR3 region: CASSPAGGYEQYF. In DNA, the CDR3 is TGTGCCAGCTCACCAGCAGGGGGCTACGAGCAGTACTTC.

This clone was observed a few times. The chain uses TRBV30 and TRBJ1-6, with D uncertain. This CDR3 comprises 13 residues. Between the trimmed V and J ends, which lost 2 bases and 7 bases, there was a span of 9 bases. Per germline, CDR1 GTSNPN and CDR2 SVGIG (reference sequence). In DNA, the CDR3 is TGTGCCTGGAGTATTCAGAACAATTCACCCCTCCACTTT. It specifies CAWSIQNNSPLHF.